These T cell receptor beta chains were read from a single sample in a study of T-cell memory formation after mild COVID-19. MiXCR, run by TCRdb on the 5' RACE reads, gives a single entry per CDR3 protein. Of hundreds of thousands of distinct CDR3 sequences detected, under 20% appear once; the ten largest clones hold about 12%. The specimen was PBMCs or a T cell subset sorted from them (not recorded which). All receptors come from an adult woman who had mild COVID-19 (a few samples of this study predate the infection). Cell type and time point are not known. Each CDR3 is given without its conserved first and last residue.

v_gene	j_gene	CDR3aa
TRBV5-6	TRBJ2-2	ASTSGTGELF
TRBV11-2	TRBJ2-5	ASSLGAGREETQY
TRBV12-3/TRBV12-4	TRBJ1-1	ASSHGLENTEAF
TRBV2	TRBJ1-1	ASSGMELSGAF
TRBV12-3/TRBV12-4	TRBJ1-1	ASSVTPNTEAF
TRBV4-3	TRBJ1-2	ASSQVGHGYGYT
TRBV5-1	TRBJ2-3	ASSSGTSGSDTQY
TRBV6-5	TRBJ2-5	ASSQGISAGEGTQY
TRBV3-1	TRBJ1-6	ASSRGHSPLH
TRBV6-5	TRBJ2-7	ASRTDYSSREQY
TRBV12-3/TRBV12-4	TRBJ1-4	ASSSTPRNKLF
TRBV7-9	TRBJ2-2	ASSLAFTTGDTGELF
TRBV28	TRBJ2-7	ASSFRGGVAFEQY
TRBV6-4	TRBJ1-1	ATMGQGVPEAF
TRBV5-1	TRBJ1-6	ASSLTGGDSPLH
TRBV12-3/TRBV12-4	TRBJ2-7	ASSRDRAAEQY
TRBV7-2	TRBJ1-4	ASSPQGRGEKLF
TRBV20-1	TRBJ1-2	SASLAGQGDYGYT
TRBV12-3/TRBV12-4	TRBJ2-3	ASSLFLAGPDTQY
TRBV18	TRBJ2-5	ASSPLPGQKETQY
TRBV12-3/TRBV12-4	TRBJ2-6	ASSFITDRAGANVLT
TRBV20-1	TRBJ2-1	SGVAGEVYNEQF
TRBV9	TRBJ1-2	ASSVGSYPGQGDGYT
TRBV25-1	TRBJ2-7	ASSDAVSFTGTRVGEQY
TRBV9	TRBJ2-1	ASSALASEQF
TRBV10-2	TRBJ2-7	ASRETVSSFYEQY
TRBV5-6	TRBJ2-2	ASSKRQTGTGELF
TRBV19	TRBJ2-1	ASSSGASSYNEQF
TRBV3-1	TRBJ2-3	ASSQQPAAQY
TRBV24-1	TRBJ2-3	ATSVSRTDTQY
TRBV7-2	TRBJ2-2	ASSLDKNTGELF
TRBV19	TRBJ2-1	ASSIWRGDNEQF
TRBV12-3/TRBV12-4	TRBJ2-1	ASSLGDLASSDEQF
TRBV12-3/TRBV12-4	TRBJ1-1	ASSLAGAGSPEAF
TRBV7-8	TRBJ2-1	ASSLVQGAPDEQF
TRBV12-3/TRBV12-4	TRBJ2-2	ADRGGSGSNTGELF
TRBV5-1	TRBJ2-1	ASSSGLAGGFFNNEQF
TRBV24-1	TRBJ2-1	ATSERGQGPYNEQF
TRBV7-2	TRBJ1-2	ASSPQGGLGYT
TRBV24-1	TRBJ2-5	ATSTGVGETQY
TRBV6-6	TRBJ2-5	ASRSTGGGEETQY
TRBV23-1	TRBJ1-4	ASSQWPRTGGLRATNEKLF
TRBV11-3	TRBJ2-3	ASSFIGAGGDTQY
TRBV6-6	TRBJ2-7	ASSHSPFGEQY
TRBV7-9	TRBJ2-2	ASSPPRSNTGELF
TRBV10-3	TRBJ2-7	AISELRIPYEQY
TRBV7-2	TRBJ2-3	ASSLMGGRNTQY
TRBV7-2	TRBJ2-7	ASSSTGPSYEQY
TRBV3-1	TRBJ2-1	ASSPGLQRETVVNNEQF
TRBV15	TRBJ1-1	ATSRGYRGKNTEAF